The 27 T cell receptor beta chains listed next were all sequenced from one sample in a study of identical twins. TCRdb re-called the 5' RACE reads with MiXCR, one entry per CDR3 protein. The sample lists 310,000 or so distinct CDR3 sequences, 8% to 9% occurring once. This same sample was also taken into another study, of yellow fever vaccine responses in identical twins.

The specimen sequenced was memory (CD45RO+) T cells sorted from blood. These receptors were obtained from a woman aged 18-29 years in good health.

This rearrangement joins TRBV2 to TRBJ2-3; D possibly uses TRBD1 or TRBD2 (5 bases each). The V end was cut by 8 bases, the J end by 6 bases, with 24 bases between. Germline assignment: CDR1 SNHLY and CDR2 FYNNEI. The CDR3 contains 16 residues. CDR3 region: CASGTGVGVGGDTQYF. The CDR3 DNA follows: TGTGCCAGCGGAACCGGAGTGGGGGTCGGTGGGGATACGCAGTATTTT.

The table lists this clonotype with many counts. V and J are TRBV4-2 and TRBJ1-4, with TRBD1 identical over 7 bases. V was pared by 0 bases and J by 7 bases, with 5 bases of the junction left unmatched. Germline-derived CDR1 and CDR2 are LGHNA and YNFKEQ. CDR3 length: 15 amino acids. CDR3: CASSQDSGGGEKLFF. CDR3 coding DNA: TGTGCCAGCAGCCAAGATTCAGGGGGTGGTGAAAAACTGTTTTTT.

This clonotype appeared many times. This chain uses TRBV20-1 with TRBJ2-1; TRBD2 aligns across 8 bases. The germline CDR1 and CDR2 sequences are DFQATT and SNEGSKA (reference sequence). The CDR3 runs to 14 residues. V lost 0 bases to trimming and J lost 4 bases; unmatched junction nucleotides: 2. CDR3 sequence reads: CSARDGREYNEQFF. The CDR3 DNA reads as TGCAGTGCTAGAGACGGGAGGGAATACAATGAGCAGTTCTTC.

This clonotype has at least ten counts. The chain uses TRBV7-6 and TRBJ2-1; 10 bases agree with TRBD2. Trimming took 4 bases from V and 2 from J; bases not matched to a gene: 2. This CDR3 region has 15 residues. Germline V lookup: CDR1 SGHVS, CDR2 FNYEAQ. This chain's CDR3 is CASSSTSGAYNEQFF. CDR3 sequence (DNA): TGTGCCAGCAGCTCTACTAGCGGGGCCTACAATGAGCAGTTCTTC. The whole variable domain, remainder taken from reference TRBV7-6 and TRBJ2-1, is GAGVSQSPRYKVTKRGQDVALRCDPISGHVSLYWYRQALGQGPEFLTYFNYEAQQDKSGLPNDRFSAERPEGSISTLTIQRTEQRDSAMYRCASSSTSGAYNEQFFGPGTRLTVL.

The J gene is TRBJ2-5, the V gene TRBV28; 10 bases align to TRBD2. The J segment lost 2 bases and the V segment lost 6 bases, leaving 9 bases of the junction unmatched. Per the germline V gene, CDR1 is MDHEN and CDR2 is SYDVKM. This CDR3 spans 16 amino acids. The CDR3 DNA sequence: TGTGCCAGCAGCCCGGCGGGACTAGCGTCTCAAGAGACCCAGTACTTC. Protein sequence: CASSPAGLASQETQYF. Full variable domain (missing parts from reference TRBV28 and TRBJ2-5): DVKVTQSSRYLVKRTGEKVFLECVQDMDHENMFWYRQDPGLGLRLIYFSYDVKMKEKGDIPEGYSVSREKKERFSLILESASTNQTSMYLCASSPAGLASQETQYFGPGTRLLVL.

This clonotype was detected only a few times. The CDR3 DNA reads TGCGCCAGCAGCTTGGGTGACAGGGGCGGACCTTCACCCCTCCACTTT. Amino acid sequence: CASSLGDRGGPSPLHF. This chain joins TRBV5-1 and TRBJ1-6; 8 bases match TRBD1. The CDR3 length is 16 residues. The germline gives CDR1 SGHRS, CDR2 YFSETQ. The trim removed 0 bases at V and 9 bases at J, leaving 8 bases unmatched.

This clonotype was recorded many times. The V call is TRBV15, the J call TRBJ1-6; TRBD1 aligns across 7 bases. Unmatched junction bases numbered 8, after V lost 4 bases and J lost 11 bases. The germline V gene encodes CDR1 LNHNV and CDR2 YYDKDF (reference sequence). The CDR3 is made up of 14 amino acids. The CDR3 protein is CATSTNRGGTPLHF. In nucleotides, the CDR3 is TGTGCCACCAGCACCAACAGGGGAGGGACACCCCTCCACTTT.

This chain connects TRBV10-3 to TRBJ2-1, with TRBD2 identical over 13 bases. CDR3 length: 15 residues. The junction had 8 bases not matched to a gene; V was cut back by 6 bases and J by 9 bases. Germline CDR1 is ENHRY and CDR2 is SYGVKD. The CDR3 protein is CAISGLAGETTEQFF. CDR3 bases: TGTGCCATCAGCGGACTAGCGGGAGAGACCACTGAGCAGTTCTTC.

The V call is TRBV20-1, the J call TRBJ2-4; unclear D gene. From germline, CDR1 is DFQATT and CDR2 SNEGSKA (reference sequence). V gave up 6 bases and J gave up 5 bases, with 17 bases separating them. There are 14 residues in the CDR3. The chain's CDR3 is CSAVPTHRENIQYF. The CDR3 nucleotides are TGCAGTGCCGTACCGACACACAGAGAAAACATTCAGTACTTC.

This clonotype was observed at least ten times. The J gene is TRBJ2-7, the V gene TRBV5-1; perhaps TRBD2 as D (5 bases). Trimming left V 2 bases short and J 6 bases short, with 9 bases between. Germline-derived CDR1 and CDR2 are SGHRS and YFSETQ. CDR3 length: 12 residues. CDR3: CASSLEGLEQYF. The CDR3 DNA reads as TGCGCCAGCAGCTTAGAAGGACTCGAGCAGTACTTC.

This sequence joins TRBV2 and TRBJ1-1; 9 nucleotides match TRBD1. CDR3 length equals 15 residues. J lost 4 bases, V lost 8 bases, and 11 bases had no gene match. Germline V gene data show CDR1 as SNHLY and CDR2 as FYNNEI. The CDR3 region has the DNA TGTGCCAGCGGAGCTTTACAGGGGGCGGGCACTGAAGCTTTCTTT. Protein product: CASGALQGAGTEAFF.

The rearrangement links TRBV27 to TRBJ2-2, with D possibly being TRBD2 (6 bases). V lost 3 bases to trimming and J lost 5 bases, with 10 bases between them. Germline values: CDR1 MNHEY, CDR2 SMNVEV (reference sequence). This CDR3 contains 14 residues. In nucleotides, the CDR3 is TGTGCCAGCAGTTTGGGACTCACAACCGGGGAGCTGTTTTTT. Residues: CASSLGLTTGELFF.

This clonotype showed up just a few times. This chain connects TRBV25-1 to TRBJ2-2, with D possibly matching TRBD2 (5 bases). This CDR3 has 14 amino acids. Germline V gene sequence: CDR1 MGHDK, CDR2 SYGVNS. Trimming shortened V by 2 bases and J by 4 bases, and 8 bases separated the two germline ends. The CDR3 DNA is TGTGCCAGCAGTGAAAAGGGAGTCACCGGGGAGCTGTTTTTT. Translation gives CASSEKGVTGELFF.

This clonotype was recorded many times. V is TRBV3-1 and J is TRBJ2-5; perhaps TRBD1 as D (5 bases). There are 13 residues in the CDR3. V shed 2 bases and J shed 2 bases, with 6 bases lying between them. Germline CDR1 and CDR2: LGHDT and YNNKEL (reference sequence). The CDR3 DNA reads TGTGCCAGCAGCCAACGGACACAAGAGACCCAGTACTTC. Translating gives CASSQRTQETQYF.

This clonotype has a count of ten or more. V usage is TRBV6-4 and J usage is TRBJ2-3, with D perhaps assigned TRBD1 or TRBD2 (6 bases each). Germline V gene lookup returns CDR1 MRHNA and CDR2 SNTAGT. Deletions cut 5 bases from V and 3 bases from J, with 15 bases between. The CDR3 extends over 15 amino acids. This CDR3 is CASSLSWGATDTQYF. CDR3 sequence (DNA): TGTGCCAGCAGTCTATCCTGGGGGGCAACAGATACGCAGTATTTT.

This clonotype occurred a few times. The CDR3 sequence: CASTTGTHNSPLHF. CDR3 DNA: TGTGCCAGCACCACCGGGACCCATAATTCACCCCTCCACTTT. V gene TRBV7-2 combines with J gene TRBJ1-6; D is possibly TRBD1 (5 bases). In germline, CDR1 is SGHTA, CDR2 FQGNSA. Trimming shortened V by 7 bases and J by 5 bases, and 12 bases separated the two germline ends. CDR3 length: 14 amino acids.

This clonotype occurred many times. The chain has TRBV20-1 and TRBJ2-7; the D gene could be TRBD1 or TRBD2 (5 bases each). V lost 1 base and J lost 5, with 18 bases in between. In germline, CDR1 is DFQATT, CDR2 SNEGSKA (reference sequence). This CDR3 has 15 residues. The CDR3 region has the DNA TGCAGTGCTAGAGCCAAGGCTAGCAGGGCCGACGAGCAGTACTTC. This gives the protein CSARAKASRADEQYF.

V usage is TRBV11-2 and J usage is TRBJ2-1; the D gene is possibly TRBD1 (6 bases). V was trimmed by 5 bases and J by 15 bases, leaving 20 bases between them. CDR1 SGHAT and CDR2 FQNNGV come from the germline V gene. The CDR3 contains 13 residues. DNA of the CDR3: TGTGCCAGCAGCCTGCAAGGGACACAGGGCGGGTTCTTC. Translating gives CASSLQGTQGGFF.

This clonotype was found many times. The rearrangement uses TRBV29-1 and TRBJ1-2; TRBD1 agrees at 8 bases. CDR3 size: 14 residues. The V gene's germline CDR1 is SQVTM and CDR2 ANQGSEA. The V and J ends lost 6 bases and 4 bases, in that order; junction bases with no gene match: 10. Here the CDR3 reads CSVETGGSLYGYTF. The CDR3 DNA reads TGCAGCGTCGAAACAGGGGGATCCCTCTATGGCTACACCTTC.

This clonotype was found many times. J is TRBJ1-4 and V is TRBV3-1; D uncertain. CDR1 is LGHDT, CDR2 YNNKEL, per germline (reference sequence). V was trimmed by 4 bases and J by 6 bases, leaving 15 bases between them. The CDR3 spans 15 residues. CDR3: CASSPLRAGDEKLFF. CDR3 nucleotide sequence: TGTGCCAGCAGCCCCCTCCGGGCAGGTGATGAAAAACTGTTTTTT.

The V and J genes are TRBV20-1 and TRBJ2-6; 7 bases agree with TRBD1. This CDR3 has 15 residues. V lost 3 bases, J lost 2 bases, and 4 bases stayed unmatched. In germline, CDR1 is DFQATT, CDR2 SNEGSKA (reference sequence). CDR3 DNA: TGCAGTGCTAGGGAACAGGGGACTGGGGCCAACGTCCTGACTTTC. Translation gives CSAREQGTGANVLTF.

This clonotype was observed a handful of times. The gene calls are TRBV5-1 and TRBJ2-2; 8 nucleotides align to TRBD2. Trimming cost V 4 bases and J 1 base; bases outside gene matches: 9. The CDR3 extends over 17 amino acids. The V gene's germline CDR1 is SGHRS and CDR2 YFSETQ. The CDR3 sequence: CASSKISGGLNTGELFF. DNA of the CDR3: TGCGCCAGCAGCAAAATAAGCGGGGGCCTGAACACCGGGGAGCTGTTTTTT.

This clonotype showed up many times. This chain uses TRBV29-1 with TRBJ2-2; 10 bases fit TRBD2. CDR3 size: 16 residues. Germline values: CDR1 SQVTM, CDR2 ANQGSEA. V lost 6 bases to trimming and J lost 3 bases; unmatched junction nucleotides: 10. The DNA for the CDR3 is TGCAGCGTCCTCTTTAGCGGGAGGTTCGACACCGGGGAGCTGTTTTTT. This gives the protein CSVLFSGRFDTGELFF.

The table lists this clonotype with a few counts. This chain connects TRBV7-8 to TRBJ2-7, with TRBD2 identical over 10 bases. CDR1 and CDR2 (germline): SGHVS, FQNEAQ. CDR3 length equals 14 residues. V shed 6 bases and J 0 bases; nucleotides not matched to a gene: 2. The CDR3 DNA reads TGTGCCAGCAGGAGACTAGCGGGCTCCTACGAGCAGTACGTC. This sequence encodes CASRRLAGSYEQYV.

In its sample, this clonotype was seen a few times. The CDR3 DNA follows: TGTGCCAGCAGTATACGGCCCTATGGCTACACCTTC. Translated: CASSIRPYGYTF. The genes are TRBV12-3 or TRBV12-4 and TRBJ1-2; D is uncertain. V lost 5 bases and J lost 4, with 8 bases in between. CDR3 length: 12 residues.

This clonotype was seen many times. This chain connects TRBV5-1 to TRBJ2-3; D is undetermined. The germline V gene has CDR1 SGHRS and CDR2 YFSETQ. Trimming removed 1 base from V and 2 bases from J, with 11 bases in between. The CDR3 extends over 15 amino acids. The CDR3 nucleotides read TGCGCCAGCAGCTTGCGGGTCGTTGACACAGATACGCAGTATTTT. Its translation: CASSLRVVDTDTQYF.

This clonotype was seen many times. The chain uses TRBV5-1 and TRBJ1-3, with a possible D match to TRBD1 (5 bases). Deletions cut 0 bases from V and 4 bases from J, with 11 bases between. Germline CDR1 SGHRS, CDR2 YFSETQ. The CDR3 spans 15 residues. The CDR3 loop reads CASSLERGSGNTIYF. CDR3 nucleotide sequence: TGCGCCAGCAGCTTGGAACGGGGCTCGGGAAACACCATATATTTT.